A single sample is the source of the 4 T cell receptor beta chains below, sequenced in a study of CD8+CD57+ T cells in acquired aplastic anemia. Both TCR beta VDJ combination and CDR3 sequence profiling were carried out. Genomic DNA was the template for this profiling. TCRdb recomputed calls from the reads with MiXCR, one row per CDR3 protein. This sample has tens of thousands of distinct CDR3 sequences, with approximately 67% found just once. Sequenced sample: sorted CD4+, CD8+, or CD8+CD57+ T cells (not recorded which) from PBMCs. The receptors were gathered from a human donor in good health, serving as a control.

This clonotype was counted ten times or more. The gene calls are TRBV6-6 and TRBJ2-2; D is possibly TRBD2 (6 bases). The CDR3 runs 13 residues. CDR1 is MNHNY and CDR2 is SVGAGI in the germline V gene (reference sequence). Trimming stripped 2 bases from V and 6 bases from J, with 7 bases between. In nucleotides, the CDR3 is TGTGCCAGCAGTTACCCGGGGGCCGGGGAGCTGTTTTTT. The encoded protein is CASSYPGAGELFF.

Only one count was recorded for this clonotype. This rearrangement joins TRBV20-1 to TRBJ2-1; the match to TRBD2 covers 11 bases. The V gene's germline CDR1 is DFQATT and CDR2 SNEGSKA (reference sequence). Trimming at V came to 5 bases and at J to 7 bases, leaving 10 bases not matched to a gene. The CDR3 totals 15 residues. CDR3 nucleotides: TGCAGTGCTGTCCTACTAGCGGGGGCCTTGAATGAGCAGTTCTTC. Residues: CSAVLLAGALNEQFF.

This clonotype has more than one count but fewer than ten. The rearrangement uses TRBV2 and TRBJ2-3; D uncertain. There are 14 residues in the CDR3. CDR1 and CDR2 from the germline V gene are SNHLY and FYNNEI. V lost 6 bases to trimming and J lost 0 bases, with 10 bases between them. The CDR3 region has the DNA TGTGCCAGCAGAGGGTTACTTAGCACAGATACGCAGTATTTT. This encodes CASRGLLSTDTQYF.

At least ten counts were recorded for this clonotype. This chain uses TRBV6-6 with TRBJ2-7; the D gene could be TRBD1 or TRBD2 (5 bases each). Trimming took off 7 bases at V and 0 bases at J, with 7 bases between the two ends. The CDR3 covers 12 residues. The germline V gene encodes CDR1 MNHNY and CDR2 SVGAGI (reference sequence). In nucleotides, the CDR3 is TGTGCCAGCACGGGGCCCTCCTACGAGCAGTACTTC. It encodes CASTGPSYEQYF.